The 29 T cell receptor beta chains presented below share a single source sample, sequenced in a study of shared clonotypes between healthy human individuals. The assay was immunoSEQ multiplex PCR, and TCRdb's table has in-frame clones only and misses some. Among 900,000 to 1,200,000 clones listed, 75% to 85% were seen once. The sample taken for sequencing was memory CD4+ T cells from PBMCs. The subset here: CD45RA-negative fraction. The receptors come from a man aged 18 to 29 in good health. Some clones in this sample may be carry-over from other donors' samples.

As concerns this clone: Because it lacks the conserved phenylalanine or tryptophan at the end, this CDR3 is likely a read error. This CDR3 reads CASSFGEYEQYL. The CDR3, as DNA: TGTGCCAGCAGTTTCGGAGAGTACGAGCAGTACCTC. This chain joins TRBV28 and TRBJ2-7; D gene uncertain. The CDR3 is 12 amino acids. V lost 3 bases and J lost 4, with 7 bases in between. The germline V gene has CDR1 MDHEN and CDR2 SYDVKM.

This chain uses TRBV19 with TRBJ1-5; a possible D gene is TRBD1 (6 bases). CDR1 LNHDA and CDR2 SQIVND come from the germline V gene (reference sequence). With 6 bases removed from V and 6 bases from J, the gap between germline ends came to 21 bases. The CDR3 is made up of 16 amino acids. The CDR3 DNA follows: TGTGCCAGTAGCCCCAATTGGGGGGCCGTGGCTCAGCCCCAGCATTTT. Translated, it gives CASSPNWGAVAQPQHF.

The gene calls are TRBV7-2 and TRBJ2-5; TRBD2 aligns across 11 bases. The CDR3 covers 15 residues. The V gene end was trimmed by 1 base and the J gene end by 7 bases; junction bases not matched to a gene: 5. Germline loops: CDR1 SGHTA, CDR2 FQGNSA. As DNA, the CDR3 is TGTGCCAGCAGCTTAGGACTAGCGGGGACGGGGACCCAGTACTTC. This encodes CASSLGLAGTGTQYF.

J is TRBJ1-1 and V is TRBV19; D possibly corresponds to TRBD1 (6 bases). The germline CDR1 and CDR2 sequences are LNHDA and SQIVND (reference sequence). This CDR3 contains 15 residues. V lost 7 bases and J 3 bases, leaving 18 bases between the germline ends. The DNA of the CDR3 is TGTGCCAGTACGGATGGGGGCCATCGGGACACTGAAGCTTTCTTT. Amino acid sequence: CASTDGGHRDTEAFF.

This clone was recorded only once. The genes are TRBV11-2 and TRBJ2-2, with D uncertain. The germline gives CDR1 SGHAT, CDR2 FQNNGV. This CDR3 region has 15 residues. V lost 3 bases and J 0 bases, leaving 8 bases between the germline ends. This CDR3 reads CASSFSGTNTGELFF. The CDR3 DNA is TGTGCCAGCAGCTTCAGTGGGACGAACACCGGGGAGCTGTTTTTT.

V gene TRBV28 combines with J gene TRBJ2-7; possible D gene TRBD1, 6 bases. The CDR3 covers 13 residues. V was shortened by 10 bases and J by 5 bases, with 18 bases between the two germline ends. Germline V CDR1 and CDR2: MDHEN, SYDVKM. DNA for the CDR3: TGTGCCATCTACTCCAGGGGAAGCAACGAGCAGTACTTC. It is translated as CAIYSRGSNEQYF.

The chain employs TRBV11-2 and TRBJ1-2; a weak D match, TRBD1 (5 bases). There are 17 residues in the CDR3. V shed 3 bases and J shed 4 bases, with 21 bases lying between them. Germline CDR1 and CDR2: SGHAT and FQNNGV. The CDR3 DNA reads TGTGCCAGCAGCTTCCCGGACAAATCGAGTCCAATCTATGGCTACACCTTC. This translates into CASSFPDKSSPIYGYTF. Combining the CDR3 with reference TRBV11-2 and TRBJ1-2 gives the whole variable domain EAGVAQSPRYKIIEKRQSVAFWCNPISGHATLYWYQQILGQGPKLLIQFQNNGVVDDSQLPKDRFSAERLKGVDSTLKIQPAKLEDSAVYLCASSFPDKSSPIYGYTFGSGTRLTVV.

This sequence joins TRBV11-3 and TRBJ2-7, with 7 bases lining up with TRBD2. The CDR3 consists of 11 residues. Germline CDR1 is SGHNT and CDR2 is YENEEA. After removal of 4 bases from V and 6 bases from J, the junction contained 0 bases not matched to a gene. CDR3 amino acids: CASSSGGEQYF. The CDR3 bases are TGTGCCAGCAGCTCGGGGGGCGAGCAGTACTTC. Full variable domain (outside the CDR3, taken from reference TRBV11-3 and TRBJ2-7): EAGVVQSPRYKIIEKKQPVAFWCNPISGHNTLYWYLQNLGQGPELLIRYENEEAVDDSQLPKDRFSAERLKGVDSTLKIQPAELGDSAVYLCASSSGGEQYFGPGTRLTVT.

The chain employs TRBV19 and TRBJ1-5; no clear D gene. This CDR3 is 14 amino acids long. The germline CDR1 and CDR2 sequences are LNHDA and SQIVND (reference sequence). V gave up 0 bases and J gave up 7 bases, with 10 bases separating them. The CDR3 is CASSIDSTGQPQHF. As DNA, the CDR3 is TGTGCCAGTAGTATAGACTCCACGGGACAGCCCCAGCATTTT.

This chain uses TRBV28 with TRBJ2-1; D gene ambiguous. The germline CDR1 and CDR2 sequences are MDHEN and SYDVKM. V lost 5 bases and J 2 bases, leaving 7 bases between the germline ends. CDR3 length equals 13 residues. This CDR3 is CASSPIAYNEQFF. The CDR3 region has the DNA TGTGCCAGCAGTCCAATTGCCTACAATGAGCAGTTCTTC.

CDR3 bases: TGTGCCAGCACCCGAAATTTTGGGACAGATACGCAGTATTTT. Residues: CASTRNFGTDTQYF. The chain employs TRBV6-5 and TRBJ2-3; D is ambiguous. V lost 7 bases and J 3 bases, leaving 14 bases between the germline ends. The CDR3 extends over 14 amino acids. Germline V gene lookup returns CDR1 MNHEY and CDR2 SVGAGI.

The CDR3 DNA reads as TGTGCCAGCAGTCGCGGGAGGAGCTCCTACGAGCAGTACTTC. Translated: CASSRGRSSYEQYF. This chain joins TRBV28 and TRBJ2-7, with 8 bases matching TRBD2. Germline CDR1 reads MDHEN; CDR2 reads SYDVKM. This CDR3 contains 14 residues. V lost 5 bases to trimming and J lost 0 bases; unmatched junction nucleotides: 3.

The chain links TRBV9 to TRBJ2-5; D uncertain. CDR3 size: 15 residues. V was shortened by 0 bases and J by 5 bases, with 14 bases between the two germline ends. Germline V gives CDR1 SGDLS, CDR2 YYNGEE. The CDR3 is CASSVEASLAETQYF. For the CDR3, the DNA is TGTGCCAGCAGCGTAGAGGCCAGCCTCGCGGAGACCCAGTACTTC.

V usage is TRBV7-3 and J usage is TRBJ2-2, with D possibly matching TRBD2 (6 bases). V shed 5 bases and J shed 5 bases, with 15 bases lying between them. CDR1 is SGHTA and CDR2 is FQGTGA in the germline V gene. The CDR3 runs 15 residues. The CDR3 nucleotides read TGTGCCAGCAGCCCCCGGCGGGAACCAACCGGGGAGCTGTTTTTT. This sequence encodes CASSPRREPTGELFF. The variable domain in full, with the rest retrieved from reference TRBV7-3 and TRBJ2-2, is GAGVSQTPSNKVTEKGKYVELRCDPISGHTALYWYRQSLGQGPEFLIYFQGTGAADDSGLPNDRFFAVRPEGSVSTLKIQRTERGDSAVYLCASSPRREPTGELFFGEGSRLTVL.

Details on this clone: Within the sample, other DNA sequences also encode this same CDR3. The V and J genes are TRBV18 and TRBJ1-3; D unclear. The CDR3 covers 15 residues. Germline lookup yields CDR1 KGHSH and CDR2 LQKENI. V lost 0 bases, J lost 1 base, and 7 bases lay in between. The CDR3 is CASSPPSVSGNTIYF. CDR3 in DNA: TGTGCCAGCTCACCACCGTCGGTATCTGGAAACACCATATATTTT.

The chain recombines TRBV29-1 with TRBJ1-4, with 8 positions matching TRBD1. CDR1 and CDR2 from the germline V gene are SQVTM and ANQGSEA. The CDR3 length is 16 residues. V lost 6 bases to trimming and J lost 8 bases; unmatched junction nucleotides: 17. The CDR3, as DNA: TGCAGCGTCCTCAAGGGACAGGCCGCTCCCGGCGAAAAACTGTTTTTT. Its translation: CSVLKGQAAPGEKLFF.

There are a few counts of this clone. Other DNA sequences of this sample code for an identical CDR3. The rearrangement links TRBV15 to TRBJ1-2; 9 nucleotides line up with TRBD1. The germline CDR1 and CDR2 sequences are LNHNV and YYDKDF (reference sequence). The CDR3 covers 14 residues. V dropped 0 bases and J dropped 8; count of bases not matched to a gene: 4. CDR3 sequence reads: CATSREGQGYGYTF. In nucleotides, the CDR3 is TGTGCCACCAGCAGAGAAGGACAGGGGTACGGCTACACCTTC.

J is TRBJ2-5 and V is TRBV9; 12 bases fit TRBD1. The V and J ends lost 3 bases and 5 bases, in that order; junction bases with no gene match: 8. The CDR3 consists of 16 residues. Germline V gene data show CDR1 as SGDLS and CDR2 as YYNGEE. The CDR3 here is CASSAGTGGNRETQYF. The CDR3 region has the DNA TGTGCCAGCAGCGCGGGGACAGGGGGCAACCGGGAGACCCAGTACTTC.

This clone was seen a handful of times. The CDR3 reads CASSLGLAYTF. The CDR3 region has the DNA TGTGCCAGCAGCCTCGGCCTAGCCTACACCTTC. This chain joins TRBV7-9 and TRBJ1-2; D gene unclear. The CDR3 extends over 11 amino acids. Trimming stripped 5 bases from V and 10 bases from J, with 11 bases between. Germline CDR1 and CDR2: SEHNR and FQNEAQ (reference sequence).

The CDR3 DNA follows: TGCGCCAGCAGCCAAGGACAGCAGATTACGCAGTATTTT. Amino acid sequence: CASSQGQQITQYF. This rearrangement joins TRBV4-1 to TRBJ2-3; D possibly corresponds to TRBD1 (5 bases). Per the germline V gene, CDR1 is MGHRA and CDR2 is YSYEKL. The CDR3 length is 13 residues. V shed 1 base and J shed 8 bases, with 10 bases lying between them.

The chain carries TRBV28 and TRBJ2-2, with no clear D. The V end was cut by 1 base, the J end by 8 bases, with 14 bases between. The CDR3 totals 15 residues. The germline CDR1 and CDR2 sequences are MDHEN and SYDVKM. Here the CDR3 DNA reads TGTGCCAGCAGTTTATTAGGGCCCACTGGGGGGGAGCTGTTTTTT. This gives the protein CASSLLGPTGGELFF. Full variable domain (missing parts from reference TRBV28 and TRBJ2-2): DVKVTQSSRYLVKRTGEKVFLECVQDMDHENMFWYRQDPGLGLRLIYFSYDVKMKEKGDIPEGYSVSREKKERFSLILESASTNQTSMYLCASSLLGPTGGELFFGEGSRLTVL.

For the CDR3, the DNA is TGTGCCAGCAGTTACCTTAGCGGTGAGCAGTTCTTC. The encoded protein is CASSYLSGEQFF. V is TRBV6-5 and J is TRBJ2-1, with D tentatively TRBD2 (6 bases). The CDR3 has 12 residues. Looked up from germline, CDR1 is MNHEY and CDR2 is SVGAGI. V gave up 2 bases and J gave up 9 bases, with 8 bases separating them.

This chain joins TRBV5-8 and TRBJ2-3; the match to TRBD1 covers 7 bases. With V trimmed by 4 bases and J by 2 bases, 4 bases remained unmatched. Germline assignment: CDR1 SGHTS and CDR2 YDEGEE. CDR3 length: 14 amino acids. CDR3 bases: TGTGCCAGCAGCGGGGGACAGCTCACAGATACGCAGTATTTT. Translated: CASSGGQLTDTQYF.

This chain joins TRBV6-6 and TRBJ1-5, with 7 bases lining up with TRBD1. CDR1 MNHNY and CDR2 SVGAGI come from the germline V gene (reference sequence). The CDR3 totals 15 residues. V gave up 2 bases and J gave up 7 bases; unmatched junction bases: 8. CDR3 coding DNA: TGTGCCAGCAGTTACGGGCAGGGGGTTGAACAGCCCCAGCATTTT. It encodes CASSYGQGVEQPQHF.

V gene TRBV11-2 combines with J gene TRBJ1-2; no definite D call. The CDR3 is made up of 15 amino acids. Germline V lookup: CDR1 SGHAT, CDR2 FQNNGV. V lost 1 base and J lost 4, with 13 bases in between. CDR3 sequence (DNA): TGTGCCAGCAGCTTAGGTGCTGTGGCTACCTATGGCTACACCTTC. It codes for CASSLGAVATYGYTF.

V gene TRBV18 combines with J gene TRBJ1-4; D gene unclear. Germline-derived CDR1 and CDR2 are KGHSH and LQKENI. V was trimmed by 4 bases and J by 7 bases, leaving 10 bases between them. This CDR3 has 13 amino acids. In nucleotides, the CDR3 is TGTGCCAGCTCACAAATAAATAGTGAAAAACTGTTTTTT. Its protein product is CASSQINSEKLFF. Complete variable domain (other parts from reference TRBV18 and TRBJ1-4): NAGVMQNPRHLVRRRGQEARLRCSPMKGHSHVYWYRQLPEEGLKFMVYLQKENIIDESGMPKERFSAEFPKEGPSILRIQQVVRGDSAAYFCASSQINSEKLFFGSGTQLSVL.

The V call is TRBV9, the J call TRBJ2-7; a weak D match, TRBD2 (6 bases). This CDR3 has 15 amino acids. Germline V gene lookup returns CDR1 SGDLS and CDR2 YYNGEE. V gave up 0 bases and J gave up 0 bases, with 10 bases separating them. This chain's CDR3 is CASSVAHSGSYEQYF. CDR3 coding DNA: TGTGCCAGCAGCGTAGCACATAGCGGCTCCTACGAGCAGTACTTC. The full variable domain, with the rest looked up from reference TRBV9 and TRBJ2-7, is DSGVTQTPKHLITATGQRVTLRCSPRSGDLSVYWYQQSLDQGLQFLIQYYNGEERAKGNILERFSAQQFPDLHSELNLSSLELGDSALYFCASSVAHSGSYEQYFGPGTRLTVT.

V and J are TRBV28 and TRBJ1-2; D not resolved. Germline V gene lookup returns CDR1 MDHEN and CDR2 SYDVKM. The length of the CDR3 is 13 residues. The germline V and J ends were trimmed by 7 bases and 5 bases, with 14 bases remaining between them. The CDR3 DNA is TGTGCCAGCAAAGGACCCCAGGCGTATGGCTACACCTTC. This translates into CASKGPQAYGYTF.

This clone was recorded many times. CDR3 DNA sequence: TGTGCCAGCAGCTTCATAGCGGGAGCCCGCGAGACCCAGTACTTC. It specifies CASSFIAGARETQYF. The chain has TRBV5-6 and TRBJ2-5; 9 nucleotides agree with TRBD2. V gave up 2 bases and J gave up 5 bases; unmatched junction bases: 7. This CDR3 has 15 residues. The germline V gene encodes CDR1 SGHDT and CDR2 YYEEEE.